These 23 T cell receptor beta chains share one sample of origin, sequenced in a study of regulatory T cells in long-lasting Graves disease. Time point specified: newly diagnosed GD, antithyroid drugs for less than 3 months. PBMC RNA served as the TCR library source. CDR3-region Arm-PCR and iRepertoire HTBI primers produced the TCR beta libraries. TCRdb recomputed calls from the multiplex PCR reads with MiXCR, one row per CDR3 protein. Of 410,000 or so distinct CDR3 sequences listed, more than 13% are singletons. This same sample was also taken into another study, of T cells in Graves' hyperthyroidism and ophthalmopathy.

The starting material was peripheral blood mononuclear cells (PBMCs), obtained at new diagnosis, from a patient treated with antithyroid drugs. Receptor source: a woman aged 25 to 39 with Graves disease.

Concerning this clonotype itself: A much larger clone differs by one base, so this may be a read error. V is TRBV6-2 or TRBV6-3 and J is TRBJ1-1; TRBD1 agrees at 9 bases. Trimming cost V 6 bases and J 3 bases; bases outside gene matches: 5. Germline CDR1 MNHEY, CDR2 SVGEGT. The CDR3 covers 14 residues. The DNA of the CDR3 is TGTGCCAGCAGCGTGGGACAGGGAGACACTGAAGCTTTCTTT. Its protein product is CASSVGQGDTEAFF.

There are many counts of this clonotype. This rearrangement joins TRBV13 to TRBJ1-2; the D is unclear. The CDR3 is made up of 13 amino acids. Trimming stripped 3 bases from V and 7 bases from J, with 12 bases between. CDR1 is PRHDT and CDR2 is FYEKMQ in the germline V gene (reference sequence). This CDR3 reads CASSFLGAGGYTF. The CDR3 coding sequence is TGTGCCAGCAGCTTCCTAGGCGCAGGTGGCTACACCTTC.

This clonotype was seen repeatedly, ten times or more. The rearrangement links TRBV2 to TRBJ1-3; TRBD1 matches 7 bases. The V segment lost 6 bases and the J segment 1 base; nucleotides outside the gene matches: 9. This CDR3 comprises 16 residues. Germline CDR1 and CDR2: SNHLY and FYNNEI. CDR3 region: CASRKSLTGSGNTIYF. CDR3 coding DNA: TGTGCCAGCAGAAAATCTTTGACAGGGTCTGGAAACACCATATATTTT.

This chain links TRBV19 with TRBJ2-7, with TRBD2 identical over 14 bases. This CDR3 is 16 amino acids long. Germline CDR1 is LNHDA and CDR2 is SQIVND (reference sequence). The junction had 3 bases not matched to a gene; V was cut back by 3 bases and J by 2 bases. The DNA for the CDR3 is TGTGCCAGTAGTATTGGGACTAGCGGGAGACCCTACGAGCAGTACTTC. Its translation is CASSIGTSGRPYEQYF.

This clonotype was detected ten times or more. The gene calls are TRBV10-3 and TRBJ2-7; tentative D call: TRBD1 (6 bases). Trimming cost V 7 bases and J 5 bases, with 9 bases left between them. Germline CDR1 ENHRY, CDR2 SYGVKD. This CDR3 is 11 amino acids long. CDR3: CAINQGNEQYF. In DNA form, the CDR3 reads TGTGCCATCAACCAGGGGAACGAGCAGTACTTC.

This clonotype has at least ten counts. The gene calls are TRBV20-1 and TRBJ2-3, with 8 positions matching TRBD2. Germline CDR1 reads DFQATT; CDR2 reads SNEGSKA (reference sequence). The CDR3 consists of 16 residues. V trimming: 1 base; J trimming: 2 bases; junction bases outside the gene matches: 8. The CDR3 here is CSARGLGRGATDTQYF. The DNA of the CDR3 is TGCAGTGCTAGAGGTCTCGGGCGGGGGGCCACAGATACGCAGTATTTT.

This clonotype has more than one count but fewer than ten. The chain joins TRBV30 to TRBJ2-2; D call uncertain. Per germline, CDR1 GTSNPN and CDR2 SVGIG (reference sequence). Between the trimmed V and J ends, which lost 4 bases and 6 bases, there was a span of 6 bases. The CDR3 contains 11 residues. DNA for the CDR3: TGTGCCTGGAAGCTAGCCGGGGAGCTGTTTTTT. It is translated as CAWKLAGELFF.

At least ten counts were recorded for this clonotype. V and J are TRBV24-1 and TRBJ2-5, with TRBD2 as a possible D gene (5 bases). Germline lookup yields CDR1 KGHDR and CDR2 SFDVKD. The CDR3 runs 14 residues. The V end lost 2 bases, the J end lost 5 bases, and 11 bases lay between the germline ends. CDR3 coding DNA: TGTGCCACCAGTGATTCGTCCAGAGGGGAGACCCAGTACTTC. Its protein product is CATSDSSRGETQYF.

This clonotype was observed a few times. This sequence joins TRBV3-1 and TRBJ2-7, with 12 bases fitting TRBD2. Trimming removed 2 bases from V and 6 bases from J; junction bases left unmatched: 17. There are 19 residues in the CDR3. In germline, CDR1 is LGHDT, CDR2 YNNKEL (reference sequence). The CDR3 DNA follows: TGTGCCAGCAGCCAAAACCCCGTCTGGCTAGCGGGAGGGTCCGCCGAGCAGTACTTC. Encoded protein: CASSQNPVWLAGGSAEQYF.

On this clonotype itself: A much larger clone differs from this one at a single base, so this may be a read error. The gene calls are TRBV12-3 or TRBV12-4 and TRBJ1-1; D is undetermined. There are 15 residues in the CDR3. CDR3 in amino acids: CASSYSSPANIEAFF. CDR3 nucleotide sequence: TGTGCCAGCAGTTACTCTTCTCCCGCGAACATTGAAGCTTTCTTT.

The sample holds many counts of this clonotype. This chain links TRBV14 with TRBJ2-2; D may be TRBD2 (5 bases). Germline V lookup: CDR1 SGHDN, CDR2 FVKESK. With 3 bases removed from V and 3 bases from J, the gap between germline ends came to 17 bases. The CDR3 extends over 17 amino acids. The CDR3 region is CASSHARVAGHTGELFF. The CDR3 region has the DNA TGTGCCAGCAGCCACGCAAGGGTGGCGGGCCACACCGGGGAGCTGTTTTTT.

J is TRBJ2-5 and V is TRBV11-2, with D unresolved. The CDR3 has 13 amino acids. Trimming shortened V by 0 bases and J by 1 base, and 3 bases separated the two germline ends. Per germline, CDR1 SGHAT and CDR2 FQNNGV. This chain's CDR3 is CASSLEFQETQYF. In DNA, the CDR3 is TGTGCCAGCAGCTTAGAATTCCAAGAGACCCAGTACTTC.

Many counts were recorded for this clonotype. The chain has TRBV12-3 or TRBV12-4 and TRBJ1-2; D may be TRBD1 (6 bases). The CDR3 is made up of 15 amino acids. V was trimmed by 6 bases and J by 2 bases, leaving 16 bases between them. CDR3 residues: CASSLWTAKNYGYTF. DNA of the CDR3: TGTGCCAGCAGCTTATGGACAGCAAAAAACTATGGCTACACCTTC.

This clonotype was picked up many times. The CDR3 sequence is CASSFSRGRPYEQYF. CDR3 DNA: TGTGCCAGCAGTTTTTCGCGGGGGAGGCCCTACGAGCAGTACTTC. V and J are TRBV12-3 or TRBV12-4 and TRBJ2-7, with 7 bases lining up with TRBD2. The trim removed 3 bases at V and 2 bases at J, leaving 7 bases unmatched. CDR3 length equals 15 residues.

The V call is TRBV4-1, the J call TRBJ2-1; D might be TRBD2 (6 bases). V was trimmed by 3 bases and J by 5 bases, leaving 14 bases between them. Germline CDR1 reads MGHRA; CDR2 reads YSYEKL. This CDR3 contains 15 residues. Here the CDR3 reads CASSHPVSGNNEQFF. Here the CDR3 DNA reads TGCGCCAGCAGCCACCCAGTTAGCGGCAACAATGAGCAGTTCTTC.

The table lists this clonotype with many counts. The chain joins TRBV20-1 to TRBJ2-1, with D uncertain. The V end was cut by 0 bases, the J end by 9 bases, with 12 bases between. This CDR3 has 13 amino acids. From germline, CDR1 is DFQATT and CDR2 SNEGSKA (reference sequence). The CDR3 nucleotides read TGCAGTGCTAGAGATCCTTTGTTGGGTGAGCAGTTCTTC. Amino acids: CSARDPLLGEQFF.

Worth noting for this clonotype: It differs at one base from a far larger clone, so likely a read error. The genes are TRBV18 and TRBJ2-4, with 7 bases identical to TRBD1. The tail of the sequence fits TRBJ1-2 better, so the J call may be wrong. The germline CDR1 and CDR2 sequences are KGHSH and LQKENI. The CDR3 sequence is 15 residues long. The CDR3 loop is CACSPFRGRAYGYTF. The CDR3 DNA reads as TGTGCCTGCTCACCATTTAGGGGGCGCGCCTATGGCTACACCTTC.

This clonotype was detected ten times or more. J is TRBJ2-3 and V is TRBV5-1; D is perhaps TRBD1 (5 bases). V was clipped by 4 bases and J by 5 bases, with 11 bases between them. In germline, CDR1 is SGHRS, CDR2 YFSETQ. This CDR3 comprises 13 residues. CDR3 region: CASSVDTEDTQYF. The CDR3 DNA follows: TGCGCCAGCAGCGTGGACACTGAAGATACGCAGTATTTT.

This clonotype was counted many times. The chain links TRBV7-9 to TRBJ2-3; 9 bases line up with TRBD1. Trimming removed 4 bases from V and 4 bases from J; junction bases left unmatched: 6. Germline V lookup: CDR1 SEHNR, CDR2 FQNEAQ (reference sequence). The CDR3 contains 15 residues. This CDR3 reads CASSYHRGRPDTQYF. The CDR3 DNA reads TGTGCCAGCAGCTACCACAGGGGGCGCCCAGATACGCAGTATTTT. Complete variable domain (other parts from reference TRBV7-9 and TRBJ2-3): DTGVSQNPRHKITKRGQNVTFRCDPISEHNRLYWYRQTLGQGPEFLTYFQNEAQLEKSRLLSDRFSAERPKGSFSTLEIQRTEQGDSAMYLCASSYHRGRPDTQYFGPGTRLTVL.

This clonotype was counted ten times or more. The rearrangement uses TRBV11-2 and TRBJ2-3; 13 bases line up with TRBD2. With V trimmed by 1 base and J by 5 bases, 6 bases remained unmatched. CDR3 length: 17 residues. Germline CDR1 and CDR2: SGHAT and FQNNGV. CDR3 nucleotides: TGTGCCAGCAGCTTAGGAGGGACTAGCGGGACTGGAGATACGCAGTATTTT. Translation gives CASSLGGTSGTGDTQYF.

This clonotype was recorded at least ten times. J is TRBJ2-3 and V is TRBV6-2 or TRBV6-3, with TRBD1 matching over 7 bases. Trimming took 5 bases from V and 3 from J; bases not matched to a gene: 2. Per the germline V gene, CDR1 is MNHEY and CDR2 is SVGEGT. CDR3 length equals 13 residues. CDR3 coding DNA: TGTGCCAGCAGTGACAGGGAAACAGATACGCAGTATTTT. Translating it yields CASSDRETDTQYF.

This clonotype was seen many times. V gene TRBV28 combines with J gene TRBJ2-1; D is possibly TRBD2 (5 bases). Germline CDR1 MDHEN, CDR2 SYDVKM. The CDR3 extends over 15 amino acids. The germline V and J ends were trimmed by 3 bases and 9 bases, with 18 bases remaining between them. CDR3 in amino acids: CASSLSDPGAGEQFF. The DNA of the CDR3 is TGTGCCAGCAGTTTGTCGGACCCCGGTGCGGGTGAGCAGTTCTTC. The full variable domain, in which reference TRBV28 and TRBJ2-1 provide the parts outside the CDR3, is DVKVTQSSRYLVKRTGEKVFLECVQDMDHENMFWYRQDPGLGLRLIYFSYDVKMKEKGDIPEGYSVSREKKERFSLILESASTNQTSMYLCASSLSDPGAGEQFFGPGTRLTVL.

V is TRBV5-6 and J is TRBJ2-5, with TRBD2 matching over 14 bases. The CDR3 sequence is 16 residues long. The germline CDR1 and CDR2 sequences are SGHDT and YYEEEE. The junction had 6 bases not matched to a gene; V was cut back by 3 bases and J by 5 bases. CDR3 DNA: TGTGCCAGCAGCTCGGGACTAGCGGGAGCTTTGGAGACCCAGTACTTC. Translating it yields CASSSGLAGALETQYF.